This TCR beta chain comes out of a study of shared clonotypes between healthy human individuals. General study points: Shared clonotypes: 4.5% to 5% naive CD4, under 4% naive CD8, roughly 2.2% memory CD4, under 0.5% memory CD8.

This clone appeared a single time. What it binds is not known. At the DNA level, this CDR3 is encoded by other sequences in the same sample as well. The V and J ends lost 0 bases and 3 bases respectively, with 3 bases between them. Per the germline V gene, CDR1 is GTSNPN and CDR2 is SVGIG (reference sequence). The CDR3 runs to 12 residues. Over several immunoSEQ plates, each subset's genomic DNA was distributed in even portions. Libraries were prepared by immunoSEQ multiplex PCR; TCRdb keeps only in-frame clonotypes and omits some of them. In the table there are about 2 million clones, 95% of which are singletons.

What was sequenced was naive CD4+ T cells sorted from blood. Sample subset: CD45RA+ positively selected. The sequence derives from a man between 18 and 29 years old in good health. The V gene is TRBV30, the J gene TRBJ2-1, with unresolved D. CDR3 in amino acids: CAWSVGYNEQFF. The CDR3 DNA reads as TGTGCCTGGAGTGTAGGCTACAATGAGCAGTTCTTC.